The 7 T cell receptor beta chains below all came from one sample that was sequenced in a study of blood T cell repertoires in COVID-19. Some clones are missing from TCRdb's copy, which holds only in-frame ones; the method was immunoSEQ multiplex PCR. Of about 250,000 clones in the sample, roughly 89% were seen once. The sequencing input was peripheral blood. These receptors originate from a woman aged 40 to 49 who had recovered from COVID-19.

The chain combines TRBV24-1 with TRBJ2-1; 8 nucleotides line up with TRBD1. The V and J ends lost 5 bases and 8 bases, in that order; junction bases with no gene match: 7. The CDR3 consists of 14 residues. CDR1 and CDR2 from the germline V gene are KGHDR and SFDVKD. The CDR3 is CATSAPTGADEQFF. Written as DNA, the CDR3 is TGTGCCACCAGTGCCCCGACAGGGGCCGATGAGCAGTTCTTC.

This clone turned up a few times. The rearrangement links TRBV19 to TRBJ2-1; the D is unclear. There are 12 residues in the CDR3. Germline-derived CDR1 and CDR2 are LNHDA and SQIVND (reference sequence). V lost 8 bases and J lost 4, with 9 bases in between. The CDR3 DNA follows: TGTGCCAGTTATAGAAAATACAATGAGCAGTTCTTC. Translating it yields CASYRKYNEQFF.

The chain joins TRBV2 to TRBJ2-1; the D is unclear. The CDR3 contains 10 residues. The V and J ends lost 8 bases and 10 bases respectively, with 9 bases between them. Per germline, CDR1 SNHLY and CDR2 FYNNEI. CDR3 sequence (DNA): TGTGCCAGCGGCGGTTGGGAGCAGTTCTTC. Amino acids: CASGGWEQFF.

V gene TRBV28 combines with J gene TRBJ2-4, with 7 bases fitting TRBD1. This CDR3 is 11 amino acids long. With V trimmed by 10 bases and J by 14 bases, 11 bases remained unmatched. Germline-derived CDR1 and CDR2 are MDHEN and SYDVKM. For the CDR3, the DNA is TGTGCCATCCCGTTCAAGGGGACAGAGTACTTC. It translates to CAIPFKGTEYF.

This chain uses TRBV5-1 with TRBJ2-7; 11 positions match TRBD2. The CDR3 is 17 amino acids. Trimming removed 4 bases from V and 4 bases from J; junction bases left unmatched: 13. From germline, CDR1 is SGHRS and CDR2 YFSETQ. The CDR3 spells CASSQSTSGSTSYEQYF. The CDR3 region has the DNA TGCGCCAGCAGCCAATCTACTAGCGGGAGTACAAGTTACGAGCAGTACTTC.

The chain links TRBV19 to TRBJ1-5; TRBD1 is a possible D gene (5 bases). V was pared by 3 bases and J by 6 bases, with 12 bases between. Germline lookup yields CDR1 LNHDA and CDR2 SQIVND (reference sequence). The CDR3 sequence is 14 residues long. CDR3 protein: CASSILGEGQPQHF. The CDR3 DNA is TGTGCCAGTAGTATCCTAGGGGAGGGTCAGCCCCAGCATTTT.

This sequence joins TRBV29-1 and TRBJ2-7, with 8 bases aligning to TRBD1. V was pared by 4 bases and J by 2 bases, with 13 bases of the junction left unmatched. Germline V lookup: CDR1 SQVTM, CDR2 ANQGSEA. This CDR3 region has 16 residues. CDR3 protein: CSVGSGTGVGAYEQYF. In DNA form, the CDR3 reads TGCAGCGTTGGATCCGGGACAGGAGTAGGTGCCTACGAGCAGTACTTC.